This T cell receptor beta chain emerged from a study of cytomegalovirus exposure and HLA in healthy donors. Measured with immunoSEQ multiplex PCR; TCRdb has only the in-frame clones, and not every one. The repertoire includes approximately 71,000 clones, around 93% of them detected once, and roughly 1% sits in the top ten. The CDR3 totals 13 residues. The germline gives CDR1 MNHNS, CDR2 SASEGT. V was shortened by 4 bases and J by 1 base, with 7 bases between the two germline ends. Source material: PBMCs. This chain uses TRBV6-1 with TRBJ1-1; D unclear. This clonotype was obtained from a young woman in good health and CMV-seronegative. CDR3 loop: CASSAKPNTEAFF. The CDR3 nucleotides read TGTGCCAGCAGTGCGAAGCCGAACACTGAAGCTTTCTTT.